The sequence of this T cell receptor (beta chain) was determined in a study of T cell responses to AZD1222 COVID-19 vaccine. The CDR3 is 16 residues long. Germline V CDR1 and CDR2: MNHEY, SVGAGI. Trimming removed 4 bases at V and 2 bases at J, with 18 bases between. Repertoires were generated with immunoSEQ multiplex PCR, while TCRdb's copy carries only in-frame clones and drops some. Found here are 95,000 to 100,000 clones, 88% of them singletons; the top ten hold 16%. This clone is a singleton in its sample. The receptor's source is an adult who received the AZD1222 COVID-19 vaccine. This material consisted of peripheral blood, taken 28 days after the second AZD1222 dose. The rearrangement joins TRBV6-5 to TRBJ2-7; weak D call: TRBD1 (5 bases). CDR3 in DNA: TGTGCCAGCAGTTTAACCTTCAGGGTTGGGGCCTACGAGCAGTACTTC. This sequence encodes CASSLTFRVGAYEQYF.